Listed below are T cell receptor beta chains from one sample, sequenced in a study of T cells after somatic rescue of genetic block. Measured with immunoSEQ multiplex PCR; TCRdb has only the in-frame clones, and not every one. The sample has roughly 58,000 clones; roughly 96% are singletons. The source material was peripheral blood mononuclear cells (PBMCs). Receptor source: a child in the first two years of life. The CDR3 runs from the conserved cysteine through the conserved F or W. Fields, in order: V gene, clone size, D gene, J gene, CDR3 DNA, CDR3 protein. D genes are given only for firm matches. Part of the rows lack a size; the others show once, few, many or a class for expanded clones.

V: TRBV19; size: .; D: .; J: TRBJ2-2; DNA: TGTGCCAGTAGTCCCCAGGTGGGAGGCACCGGGGAGCTGTTTTTT; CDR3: CASSPQVGGTGELFF
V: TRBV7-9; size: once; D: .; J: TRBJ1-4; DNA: TGTGCCAGCAGCTTCAATGAAAAACTGTTTTTT; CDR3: CASSFNEKLFF
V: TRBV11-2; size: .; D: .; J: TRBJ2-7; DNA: TGTGCCAGCACCTTAGATCCCTACAGGGTCGAGCAGTACTTC; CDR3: CASTLDPYRVEQYF
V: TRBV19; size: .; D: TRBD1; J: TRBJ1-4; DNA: TGTGCCGGATCCGGGACAGTTGAATATGGGGCTGAAAAACTGTTTTTT; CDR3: CAGSGTVEYGAEKLFF
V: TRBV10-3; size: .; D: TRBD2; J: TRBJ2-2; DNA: TGTGCCATCAGGACTAGCGGGAGCACCGGGGAGCTGTTTTTT; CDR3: CAIRTSGSTGELFF
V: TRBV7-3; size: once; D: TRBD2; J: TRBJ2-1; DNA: TGTGCCAGCAGCCTAGCGGGAGTGTCCTACAATGAGCAGTTCTTC; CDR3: CASSLAGVSYNEQFF
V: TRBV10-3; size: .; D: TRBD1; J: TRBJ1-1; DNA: TGTGCCATCAGGACAGGGGGGAACACTGAAGCTTTCTTT; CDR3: CAIRTGGNTEAFF
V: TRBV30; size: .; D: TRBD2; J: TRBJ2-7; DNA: TGTGCCTGGGGCCGGGGGGGTTACGAGCAGTACTTC; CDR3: CAWGRGGYEQYF
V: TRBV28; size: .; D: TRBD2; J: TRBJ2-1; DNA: TGTGCCACCCTTGAATCTAGCGGGAGCTCCTACAATGAGCAGTTCTTC; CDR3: CATLESSGSSYNEQFF
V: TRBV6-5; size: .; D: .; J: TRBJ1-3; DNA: TGTGCCAGCTTCTTTGGAAACACCATATATTTT; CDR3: CASFFGNTIYF
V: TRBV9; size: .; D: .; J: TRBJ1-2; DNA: TGTGCCAGCAGCCGAGTAGGTAGGGAGGGAGGCTACACCTTC; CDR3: CASSRVGREGGYTF
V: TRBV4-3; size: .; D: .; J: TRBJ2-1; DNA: TGCGCCAGCAGCCAAGATAAGGGCGATTACAATGAGCAGTTCTTC; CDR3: CASSQDKGDYNEQFF
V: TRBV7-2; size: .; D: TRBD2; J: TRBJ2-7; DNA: TGTGCCAGCAGCTTGACGGGAGGGACCTACGAGCAGTACTTC; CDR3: CASSLTGGTYEQYF
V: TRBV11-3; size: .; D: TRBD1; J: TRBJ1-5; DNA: TGTGCCAGCAGCTCGGACAGGGATAATCAGCCCCAGCATTTT; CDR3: CASSSDRDNQPQHF